A single sample is the source of the 2 T cell receptor beta chains below, sequenced in a study of radiotherapy plus CTLA-4 blockade in lung cancer. Measured with immunoSEQ multiplex PCR; TCRdb has only the in-frame clones, and not every one. The sample contains some 70,000 clones, approximately 80% of which appear only once. This specimen consisted of peripheral blood, obtained from a patient treated with radiotherapy plus ipilimumab. The receptors come from a human donor with non-small cell lung cancer who had a partial response to radiotherapy plus ipilimumab.

This chain uses TRBV28 with TRBJ1-2, with 8 bases lining up with TRBD1. This CDR3 region has 16 residues. The V segment lost 3 bases and the J segment 4 bases; nucleotides outside the gene matches: 10. Germline CDR1 reads MDHEN; CDR2 reads SYDVKM. The CDR3, as DNA: TGTGCCAGCAGTTTTGGCGGGACAGGCCCTGTCTATGGCTACACCTTC. Protein sequence: CASSFGGTGPVYGYTF.

J is TRBJ2-1 and V is TRBV7-9, with D perhaps matching TRBD2 (6 bases). The CDR3 loop spans 13 amino acids. The V gene's germline CDR1 is SEHNR and CDR2 FQNEAQ (reference sequence). Trimming stripped 5 bases from V and 9 bases from J, with 14 bases between. CDR3 protein: CASSAGIITEQFF. In DNA, the CDR3 is TGTGCCAGCAGCGCGGGGATTATAACTGAGCAGTTCTTC.